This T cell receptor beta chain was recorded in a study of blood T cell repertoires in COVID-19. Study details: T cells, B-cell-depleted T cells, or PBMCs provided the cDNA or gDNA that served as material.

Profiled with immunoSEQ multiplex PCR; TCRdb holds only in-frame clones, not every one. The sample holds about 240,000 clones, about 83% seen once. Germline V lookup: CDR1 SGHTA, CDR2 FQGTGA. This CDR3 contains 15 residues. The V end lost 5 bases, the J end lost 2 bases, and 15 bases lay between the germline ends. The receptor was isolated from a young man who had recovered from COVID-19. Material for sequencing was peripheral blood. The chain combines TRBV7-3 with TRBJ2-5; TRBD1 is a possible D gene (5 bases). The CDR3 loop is CASSRTAGYQETQYF. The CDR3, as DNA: TGTGCCAGCAGCCGGACCGCAGGGTATCAAGAGACCCAGTACTTC.